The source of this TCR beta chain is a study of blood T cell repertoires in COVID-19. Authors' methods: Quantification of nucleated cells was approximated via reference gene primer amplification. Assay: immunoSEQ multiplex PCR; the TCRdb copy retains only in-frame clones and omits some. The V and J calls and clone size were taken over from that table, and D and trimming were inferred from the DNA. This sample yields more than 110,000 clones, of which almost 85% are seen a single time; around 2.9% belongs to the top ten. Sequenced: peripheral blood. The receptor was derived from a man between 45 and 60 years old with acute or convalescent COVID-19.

The CDR3 sequence: CATSTPGQGGYGYTF. In nucleotides, the CDR3 is TGTGCCACCAGCACTCCGGGACAGGGTGGCTATGGCTACACCTTC. The chain has TRBV15 and TRBJ1-2; 9 nucleotides align to TRBD1. Germline V CDR1 and CDR2: LNHNV, YYDKDF (reference sequence). This CDR3 comprises 15 residues. V shed 4 bases, J shed 4 bases, and the junction held 7 bases outside the gene matches. Full variable domain (outside the CDR3, taken from reference TRBV15 and TRBJ1-2): DAMVIQNPRYQVTQFGKPVTLSCSQTLNHNVMYWYQQKSSQAPKLLFHYYDKDFNNEADTPDNFQSRRPNTSFCFLDIRSPGLGDTAMYLCATSTPGQGGYGYTFGSGTRLTVV.